Sequencing of this T cell receptor beta chain was carried out in a study of tumor and adjacent non-tumor tissue in lung cancer. At the level of the study: There were about twelve adenocarcinoma, a couple of squamous cell carcinoma and 1 small cell lung cancer cases. Stage I to III disease affected over nine men and about 5 women aged about 31 to 80. Notes on the study in general: Significantly higher TCR diversity was found in tumor than normal lung.

The germline CDR1 and CDR2 sequences are SGHTA and FQGTGA. The CDR3 contains 15 residues. This clonotype was seen a few times. Its target is not known. Its ends do not fully match the called genes, so a read error is possible. The library came from three nested PCR rounds adapted from ARM-PCR protocols. TCRdb called the multiplex PCR reads again in MiXCR, with one record for every CDR3 protein. The sample gives under 100,000 distinct CDR3 sequences, about 66% of which show up once; about 15% is in the top ten. No cell sorting was done before RNA was extracted from the tissue. This chain uses TRBV7-3 with TRBJ2-7, with TRBD2 as a possible D gene (7 bases). The sample was lung tumor tissue. The TCR comes from a man in his 70s with non-small cell lung cancer. Here the CDR3 DNA reads TGTGCCAGTAGCTTACGTGGGGGGGCCTTCTACGAGCAGTACTTC. Protein sequence: CASSLRGGAFYEQYF.